The entry below gives a single T cell receptor (beta chain) sequence along with its context. Its antigen is not known. This specimen comes from a study of vaccination effects on CD4 cells after COVID-19. The length of the CDR3 is 17 residues. Germline lookup yields CDR1 MNHEY and CDR2 SMNVEV (reference sequence). V lost 5 bases and J lost 6; bases outside the gene matches: 15. Peptide-pool stimulation followed by sequencing identified expanded antigen-specific CD4+ clonotypes in the ViraFEST assay. Once cultured for roughly 10 days, the cells underwent separation to obtain CD4+ T cells. Participants each got two BNT162b2 or mRNA-1273 vaccine doses. Approximately 2 million PBMC were placed in each well, which was supplemented with roughly 9.1 IU/ml IL-2 and around 9.5 ug/ml peptides. Sequencing was performed with immunoSEQ multiplex PCR; in TCRdb, only in-frame clones are kept and a portion is missing. The sample records fewer than 35,000 clones, around 85% being singletons.

V gene TRBV27 combines with J gene TRBJ2-1, with 8 bases that match TRBD1. This clonotype was obtained from a human donor who received a COVID-19 vaccine. Some clones in this sample may be carry-over from other donors' samples. The material was CD4+ T cells from PBMCs cultured with SARS-CoV-2 spike peptides, obtained after COVID-19 vaccination. CDR3 nucleotides: TGTGCCAGCAGTCCTCTGCCTTCCGGACAGGGTAGCAATGAGCAGTTCTTC. Translating gives CASSPLPSGQGSNEQFF.